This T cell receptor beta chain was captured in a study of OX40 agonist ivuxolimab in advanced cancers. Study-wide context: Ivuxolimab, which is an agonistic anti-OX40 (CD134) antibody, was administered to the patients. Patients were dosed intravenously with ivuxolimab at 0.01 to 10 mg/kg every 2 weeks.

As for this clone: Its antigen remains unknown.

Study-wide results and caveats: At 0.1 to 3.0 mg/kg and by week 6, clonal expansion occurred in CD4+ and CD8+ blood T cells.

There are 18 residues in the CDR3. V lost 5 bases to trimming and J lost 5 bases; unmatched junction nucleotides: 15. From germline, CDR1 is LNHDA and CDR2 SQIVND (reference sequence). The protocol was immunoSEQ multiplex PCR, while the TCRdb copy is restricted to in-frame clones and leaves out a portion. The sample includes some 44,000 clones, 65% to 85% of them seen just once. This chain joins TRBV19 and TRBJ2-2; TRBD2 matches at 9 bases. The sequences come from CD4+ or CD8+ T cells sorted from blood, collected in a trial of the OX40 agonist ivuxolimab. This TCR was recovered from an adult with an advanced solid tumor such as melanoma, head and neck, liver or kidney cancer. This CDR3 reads CASSPPRVAGAPTGELFF. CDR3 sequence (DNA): TGTGCCAGTAGTCCCCCGCGGGTAGCGGGAGCCCCAACCGGGGAGCTGTTTTTT.